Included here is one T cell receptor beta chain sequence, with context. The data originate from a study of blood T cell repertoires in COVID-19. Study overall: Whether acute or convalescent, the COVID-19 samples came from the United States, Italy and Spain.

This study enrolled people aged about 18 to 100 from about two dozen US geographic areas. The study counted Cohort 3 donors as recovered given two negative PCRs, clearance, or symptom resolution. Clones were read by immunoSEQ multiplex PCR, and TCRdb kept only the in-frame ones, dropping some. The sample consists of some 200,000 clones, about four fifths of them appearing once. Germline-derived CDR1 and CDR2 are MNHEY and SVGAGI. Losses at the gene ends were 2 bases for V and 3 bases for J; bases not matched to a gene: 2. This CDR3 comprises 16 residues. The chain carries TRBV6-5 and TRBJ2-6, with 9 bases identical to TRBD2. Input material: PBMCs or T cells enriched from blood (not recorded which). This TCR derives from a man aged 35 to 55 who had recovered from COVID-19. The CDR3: CASSYQREVGANVLTF. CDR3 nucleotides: TGTGCCAGCAGTTACCAGCGGGAGGTTGGGGCCAACGTCCTGACTTTC.